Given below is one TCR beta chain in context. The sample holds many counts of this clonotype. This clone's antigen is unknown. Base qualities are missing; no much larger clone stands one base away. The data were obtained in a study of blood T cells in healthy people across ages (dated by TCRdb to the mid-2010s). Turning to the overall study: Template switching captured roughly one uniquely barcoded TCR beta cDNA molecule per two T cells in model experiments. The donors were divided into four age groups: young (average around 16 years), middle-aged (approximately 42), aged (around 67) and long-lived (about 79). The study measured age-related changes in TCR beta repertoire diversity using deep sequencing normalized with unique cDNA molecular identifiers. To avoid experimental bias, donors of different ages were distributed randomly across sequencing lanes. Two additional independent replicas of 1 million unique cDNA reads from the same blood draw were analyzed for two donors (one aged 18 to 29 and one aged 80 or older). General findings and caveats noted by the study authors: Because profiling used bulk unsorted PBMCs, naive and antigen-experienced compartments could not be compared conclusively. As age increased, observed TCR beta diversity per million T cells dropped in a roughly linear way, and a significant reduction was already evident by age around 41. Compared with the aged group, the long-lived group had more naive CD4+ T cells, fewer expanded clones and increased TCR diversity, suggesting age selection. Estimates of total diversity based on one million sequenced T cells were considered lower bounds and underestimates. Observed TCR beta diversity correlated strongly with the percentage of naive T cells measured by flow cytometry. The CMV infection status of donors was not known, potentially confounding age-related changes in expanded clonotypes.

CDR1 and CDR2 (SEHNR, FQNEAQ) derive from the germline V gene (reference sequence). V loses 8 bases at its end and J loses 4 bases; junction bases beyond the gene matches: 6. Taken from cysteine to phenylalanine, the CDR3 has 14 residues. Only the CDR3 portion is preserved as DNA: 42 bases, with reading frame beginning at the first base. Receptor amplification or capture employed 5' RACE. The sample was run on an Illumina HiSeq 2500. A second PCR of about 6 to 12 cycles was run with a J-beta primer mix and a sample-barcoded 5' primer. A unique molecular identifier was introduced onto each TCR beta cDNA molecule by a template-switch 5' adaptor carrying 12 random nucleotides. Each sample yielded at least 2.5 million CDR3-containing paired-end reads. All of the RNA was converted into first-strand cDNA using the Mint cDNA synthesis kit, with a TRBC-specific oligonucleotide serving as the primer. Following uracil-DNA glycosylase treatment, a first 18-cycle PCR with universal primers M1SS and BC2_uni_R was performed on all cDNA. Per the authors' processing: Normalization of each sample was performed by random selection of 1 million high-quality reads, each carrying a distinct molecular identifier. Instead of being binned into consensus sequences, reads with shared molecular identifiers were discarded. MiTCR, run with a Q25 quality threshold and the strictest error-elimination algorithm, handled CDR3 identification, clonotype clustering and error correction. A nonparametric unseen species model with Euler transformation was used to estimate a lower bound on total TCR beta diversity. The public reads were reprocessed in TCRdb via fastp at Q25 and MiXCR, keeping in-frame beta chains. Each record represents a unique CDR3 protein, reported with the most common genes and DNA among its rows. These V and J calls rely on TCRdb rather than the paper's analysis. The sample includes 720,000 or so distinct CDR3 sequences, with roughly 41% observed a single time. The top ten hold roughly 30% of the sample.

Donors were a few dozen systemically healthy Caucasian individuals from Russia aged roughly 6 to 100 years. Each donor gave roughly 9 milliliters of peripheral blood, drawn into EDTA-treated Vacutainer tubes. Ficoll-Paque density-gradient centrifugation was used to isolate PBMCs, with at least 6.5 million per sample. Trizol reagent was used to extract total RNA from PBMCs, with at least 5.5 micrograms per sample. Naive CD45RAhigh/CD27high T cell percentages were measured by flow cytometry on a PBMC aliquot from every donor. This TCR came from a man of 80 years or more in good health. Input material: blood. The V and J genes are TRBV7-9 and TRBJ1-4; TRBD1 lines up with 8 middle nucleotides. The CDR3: CASGDRGGNEKLFF. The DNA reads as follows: TGTGCCAGCGGAGACAGGGGTGGTAATGAAAAACTGTTTTTT.